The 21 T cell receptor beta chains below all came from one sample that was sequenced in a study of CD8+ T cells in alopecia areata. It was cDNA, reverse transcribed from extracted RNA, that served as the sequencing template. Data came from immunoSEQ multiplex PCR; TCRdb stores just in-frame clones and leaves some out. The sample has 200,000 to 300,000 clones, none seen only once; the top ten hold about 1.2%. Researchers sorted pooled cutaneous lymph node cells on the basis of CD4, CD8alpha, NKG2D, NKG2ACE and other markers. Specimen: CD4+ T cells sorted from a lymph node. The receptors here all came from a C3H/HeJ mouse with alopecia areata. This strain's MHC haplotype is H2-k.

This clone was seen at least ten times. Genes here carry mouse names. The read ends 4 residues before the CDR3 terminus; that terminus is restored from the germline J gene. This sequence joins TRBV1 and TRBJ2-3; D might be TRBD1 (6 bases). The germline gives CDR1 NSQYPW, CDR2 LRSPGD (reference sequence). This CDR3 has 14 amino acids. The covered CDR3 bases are TGCACCTGCAGTGGGCAGGGAGGGGGAGAA. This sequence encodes CTCSGQGGGE. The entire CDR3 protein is CTCSGQGGGETLYF. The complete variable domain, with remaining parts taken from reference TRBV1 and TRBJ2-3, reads VTLLEQNPRWRLVPRGQAVNLRCILKNSQYPWMSWYQQDLQKQLQWLFTLRSPGDKEVKSLPGADYLATRVTDTELRLQVANMSQGRTLYCTCSGQGGGETLYFGSGTRLTVL.

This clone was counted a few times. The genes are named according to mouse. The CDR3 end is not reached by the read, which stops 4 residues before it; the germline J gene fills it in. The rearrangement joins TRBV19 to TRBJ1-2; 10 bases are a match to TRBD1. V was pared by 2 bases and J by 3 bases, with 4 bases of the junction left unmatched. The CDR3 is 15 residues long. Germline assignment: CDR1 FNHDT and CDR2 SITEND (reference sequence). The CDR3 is CASSMGDRGYSDYTF. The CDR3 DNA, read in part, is TGTGCCAGCAGTATGGGGGACAGGGGTTACTCC. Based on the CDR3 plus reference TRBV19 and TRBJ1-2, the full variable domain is GGIITQTPKFLIGQEGQKLTLKCQQNFNHDTMYWYRQDSGKGLRLIYYSITENDLQKGDLSEGYDASREKKSSFSLTVTSAQKNEMAVFLCASSMGDRGYSDYTFGSGTRLLVI.

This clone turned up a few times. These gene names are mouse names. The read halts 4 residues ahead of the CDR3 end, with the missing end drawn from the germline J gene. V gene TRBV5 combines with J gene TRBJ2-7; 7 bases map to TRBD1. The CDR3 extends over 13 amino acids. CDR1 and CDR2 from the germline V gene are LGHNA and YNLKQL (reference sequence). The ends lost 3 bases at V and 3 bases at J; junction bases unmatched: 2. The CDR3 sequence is CASSQGQNYEQYF. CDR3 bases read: TGTGCCAGCAGCCAGGGACAGAACTAT.

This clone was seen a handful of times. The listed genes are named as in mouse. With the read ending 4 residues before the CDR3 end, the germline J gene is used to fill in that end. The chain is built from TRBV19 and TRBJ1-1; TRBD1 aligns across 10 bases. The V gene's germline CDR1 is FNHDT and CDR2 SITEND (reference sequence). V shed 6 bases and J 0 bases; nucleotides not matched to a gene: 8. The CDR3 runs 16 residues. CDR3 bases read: TGTGCCAGCAAGAGAGGGACAGGGGATTCAAACACA. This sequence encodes CASKRGTGDSNT. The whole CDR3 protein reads CASKRGTGDSNTEVFF.

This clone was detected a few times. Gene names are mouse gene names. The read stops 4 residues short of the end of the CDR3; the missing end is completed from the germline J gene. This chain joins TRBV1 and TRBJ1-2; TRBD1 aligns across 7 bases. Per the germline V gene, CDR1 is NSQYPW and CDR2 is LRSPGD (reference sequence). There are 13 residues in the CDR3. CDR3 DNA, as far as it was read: TGCACCTGCAGTGCAGTACAGGGGACC. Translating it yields CTCSAVQGT. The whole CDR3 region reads CTCSAVQGTDYTF.

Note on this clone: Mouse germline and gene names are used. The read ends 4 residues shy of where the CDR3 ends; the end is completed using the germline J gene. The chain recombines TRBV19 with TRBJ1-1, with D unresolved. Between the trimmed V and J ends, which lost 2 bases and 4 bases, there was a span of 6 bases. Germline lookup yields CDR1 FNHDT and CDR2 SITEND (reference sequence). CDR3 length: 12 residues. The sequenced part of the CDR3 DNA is TGTGCCAGCAGTATGGTGGTCACA. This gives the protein CASSMVVT. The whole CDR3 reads CASSMVVTEVFF.

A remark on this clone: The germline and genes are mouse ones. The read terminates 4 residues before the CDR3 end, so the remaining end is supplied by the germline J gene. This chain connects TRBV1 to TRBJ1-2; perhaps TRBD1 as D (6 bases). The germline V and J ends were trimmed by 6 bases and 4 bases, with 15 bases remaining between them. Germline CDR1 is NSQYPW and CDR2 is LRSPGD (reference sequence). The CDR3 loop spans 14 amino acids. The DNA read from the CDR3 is TGCACCTGCAGCCCGGCCAGGGGAGGCTCC. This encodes CTCSPARGGS. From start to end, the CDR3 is CTCSPARGGSDYTF.

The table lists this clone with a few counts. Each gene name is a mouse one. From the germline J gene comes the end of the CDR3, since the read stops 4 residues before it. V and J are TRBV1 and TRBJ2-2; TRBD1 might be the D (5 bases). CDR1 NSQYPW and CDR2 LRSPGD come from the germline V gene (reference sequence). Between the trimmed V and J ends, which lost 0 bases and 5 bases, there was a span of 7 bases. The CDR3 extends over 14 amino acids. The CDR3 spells CTCSADAGTGQLYF. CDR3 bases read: TGCACCTGCAGTGCAGATGCAGGGACCGGG. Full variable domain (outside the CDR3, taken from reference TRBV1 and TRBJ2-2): VTLLEQNPRWRLVPRGQAVNLRCILKNSQYPWMSWYQQDLQKQLQWLFTLRSPGDKEVKSLPGADYLATRVTDTELRLQVANMSQGRTLYCTCSADAGTGQLYFGEGSKLTVL.

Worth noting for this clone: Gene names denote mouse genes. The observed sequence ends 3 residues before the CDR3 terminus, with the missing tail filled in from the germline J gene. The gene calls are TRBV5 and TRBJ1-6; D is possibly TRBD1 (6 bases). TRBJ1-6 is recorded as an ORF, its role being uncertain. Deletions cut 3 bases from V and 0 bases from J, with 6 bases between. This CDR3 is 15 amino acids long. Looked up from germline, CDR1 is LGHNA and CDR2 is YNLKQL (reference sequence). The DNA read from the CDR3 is TGTGCCAGCAGCCACAGGGGTTCCTATAATTCGCCC. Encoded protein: CASSHRGSYNSP. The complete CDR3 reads CASSHRGSYNSPLYF.

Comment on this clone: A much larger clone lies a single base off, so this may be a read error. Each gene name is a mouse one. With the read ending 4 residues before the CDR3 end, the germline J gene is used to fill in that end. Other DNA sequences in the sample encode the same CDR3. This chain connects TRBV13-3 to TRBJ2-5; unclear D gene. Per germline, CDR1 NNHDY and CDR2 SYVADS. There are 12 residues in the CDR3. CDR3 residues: CASSDKGDTQYF. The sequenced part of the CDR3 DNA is TGTGCCAGCAGTGACAAGGGAGAC. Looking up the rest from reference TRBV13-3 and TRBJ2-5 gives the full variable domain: EAAVTQSPRSKVAVTGGKVTLSCHQTNNHDYMYWYRQDTGHGLRLIHYSYVADSTEKGDIPDGYKASRPSQENFSLILELASLSQTAVYFCASSDKGDTQYFGPGTRLLVL.

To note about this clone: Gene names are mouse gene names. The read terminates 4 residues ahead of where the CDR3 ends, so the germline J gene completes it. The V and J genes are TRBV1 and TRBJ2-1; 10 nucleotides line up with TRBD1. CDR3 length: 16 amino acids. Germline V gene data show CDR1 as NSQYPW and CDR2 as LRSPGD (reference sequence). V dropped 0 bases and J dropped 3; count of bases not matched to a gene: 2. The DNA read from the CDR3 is TGCACCTGCAGTGCAGAGGGGACAGGGGTCTATGCT. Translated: CTCSAEGTGVYA. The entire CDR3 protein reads CTCSAEGTGVYAEQFF.

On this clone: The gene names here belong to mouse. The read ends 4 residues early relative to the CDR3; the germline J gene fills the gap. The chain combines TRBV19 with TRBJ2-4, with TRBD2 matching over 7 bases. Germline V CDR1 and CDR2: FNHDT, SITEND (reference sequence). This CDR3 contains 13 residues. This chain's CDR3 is CASSHGLENTLYF. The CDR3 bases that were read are TGTGCCAGCAGCCACGGACTGGAAAAC.

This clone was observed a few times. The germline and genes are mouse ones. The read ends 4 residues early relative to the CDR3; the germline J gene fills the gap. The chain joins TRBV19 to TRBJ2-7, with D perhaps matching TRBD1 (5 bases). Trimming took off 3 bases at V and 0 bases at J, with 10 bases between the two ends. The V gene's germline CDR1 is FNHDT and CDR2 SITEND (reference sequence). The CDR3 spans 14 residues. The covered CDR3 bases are TGTGCCAGCAGTACTCCAGGGAGCTCCTAT. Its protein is CASSTPGSSY. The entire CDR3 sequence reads CASSTPGSSYEQYF.

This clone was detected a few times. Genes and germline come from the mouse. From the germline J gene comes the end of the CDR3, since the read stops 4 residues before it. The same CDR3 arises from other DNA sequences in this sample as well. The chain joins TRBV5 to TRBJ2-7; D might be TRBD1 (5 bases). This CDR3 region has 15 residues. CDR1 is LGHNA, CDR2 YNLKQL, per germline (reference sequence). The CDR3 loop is CASSQDGGQGYEQYF. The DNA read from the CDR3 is TGTGCCAGCAGCCAAGACGGTGGGCAGGGTTAT.

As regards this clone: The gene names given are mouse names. The covered CDR3 bases are TGTGCCAGCAGTGAGGGACTGGGGTTTGCT. Translating gives CASSEGLGFA. The full CDR3 reads CASSEGLGFAEQFF. The V call is TRBV13-3, the J call TRBJ2-1; 10 positions agree with TRBD2. The missing CDR3 end, 4 residues past where the read stops, is filled in from the germline J gene. The CDR3 is 14 residues long. V lost 2 bases, J lost 6 bases, and 2 bases stayed unmatched. Germline loops: CDR1 NNHDY, CDR2 SYVADS.

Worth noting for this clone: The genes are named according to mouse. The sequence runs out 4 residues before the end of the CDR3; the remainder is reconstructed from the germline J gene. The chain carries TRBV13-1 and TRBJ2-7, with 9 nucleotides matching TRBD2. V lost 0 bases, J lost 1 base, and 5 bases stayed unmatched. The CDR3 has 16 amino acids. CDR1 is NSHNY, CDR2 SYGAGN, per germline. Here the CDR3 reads CASSDGPWGGSYEQYF. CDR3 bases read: TGTGCCAGCAGTGATGGCCCCTGGGGGGGGTCCTAT.

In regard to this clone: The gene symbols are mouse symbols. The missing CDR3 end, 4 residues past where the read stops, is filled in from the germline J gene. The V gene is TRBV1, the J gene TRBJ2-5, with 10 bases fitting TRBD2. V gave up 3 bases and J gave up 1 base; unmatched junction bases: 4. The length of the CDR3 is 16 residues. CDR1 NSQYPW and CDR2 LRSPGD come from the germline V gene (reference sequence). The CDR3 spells CTCSANWGGYQDTQYF. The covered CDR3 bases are TGCACCTGCAGTGCCAACTGGGGGGGATACCAAGAC.

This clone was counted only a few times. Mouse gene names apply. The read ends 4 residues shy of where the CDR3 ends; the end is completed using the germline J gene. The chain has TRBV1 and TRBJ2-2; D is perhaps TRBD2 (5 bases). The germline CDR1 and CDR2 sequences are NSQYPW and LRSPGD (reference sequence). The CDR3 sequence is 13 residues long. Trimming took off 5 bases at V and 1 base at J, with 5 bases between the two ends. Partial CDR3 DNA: TGCACCTGCAGTACTGGAAACACCGGG. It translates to CTCSTGNTG. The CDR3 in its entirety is CTCSTGNTGQLYF.

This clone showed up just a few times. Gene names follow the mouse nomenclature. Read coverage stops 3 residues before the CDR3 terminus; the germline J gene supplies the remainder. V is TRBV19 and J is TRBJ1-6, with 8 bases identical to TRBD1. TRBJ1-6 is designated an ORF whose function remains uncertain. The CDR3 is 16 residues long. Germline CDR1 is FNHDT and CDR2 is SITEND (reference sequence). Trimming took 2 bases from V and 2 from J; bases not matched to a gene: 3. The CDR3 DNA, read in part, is TGTGCCAGCAGTATGCGGACAGGGACCTATAATTCGCCC. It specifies CASSMRTGTYNSP. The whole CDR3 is CASSMRTGTYNSPLYF.

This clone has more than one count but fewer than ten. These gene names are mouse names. CDR3 sequence: CASSTQGAETLYF. CDR3 bases read: TGTGCTAGCAGTACACAGGGTGCAGAA. The rearrangement joins TRBV17 to TRBJ2-3, with TRBD1 as a possible D gene (5 bases). With the read ending 4 residues before the CDR3 end, the germline J gene is used to fill in that end. The CDR3 is 13 amino acids. Trimming pared 4 bases from V and 1 base from J, leaving 6 bases between. The germline V gene encodes CDR1 MNHDT and CDR2 YYDKIL.

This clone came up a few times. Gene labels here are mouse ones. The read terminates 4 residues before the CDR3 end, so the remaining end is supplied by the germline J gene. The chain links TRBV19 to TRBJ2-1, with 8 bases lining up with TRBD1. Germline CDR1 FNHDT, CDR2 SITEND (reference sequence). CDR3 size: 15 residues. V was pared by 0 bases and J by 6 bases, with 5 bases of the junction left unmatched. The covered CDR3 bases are TGTGCCAGCAGTATAGCTCAGGGGGCGGGTGCT. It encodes CASSIAQGAGA. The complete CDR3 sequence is CASSIAQGAGAEQFF. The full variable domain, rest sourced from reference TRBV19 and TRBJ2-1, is GGIITQTPKFLIGQEGQKLTLKCQQNFNHDTMYWYRQDSGKGLRLIYYSITENDLQKGDLSEGYDASREKKSSFSLTVTSAQKNEMAVFLCASSIAQGAGAEQFFGPGTRLTVL.